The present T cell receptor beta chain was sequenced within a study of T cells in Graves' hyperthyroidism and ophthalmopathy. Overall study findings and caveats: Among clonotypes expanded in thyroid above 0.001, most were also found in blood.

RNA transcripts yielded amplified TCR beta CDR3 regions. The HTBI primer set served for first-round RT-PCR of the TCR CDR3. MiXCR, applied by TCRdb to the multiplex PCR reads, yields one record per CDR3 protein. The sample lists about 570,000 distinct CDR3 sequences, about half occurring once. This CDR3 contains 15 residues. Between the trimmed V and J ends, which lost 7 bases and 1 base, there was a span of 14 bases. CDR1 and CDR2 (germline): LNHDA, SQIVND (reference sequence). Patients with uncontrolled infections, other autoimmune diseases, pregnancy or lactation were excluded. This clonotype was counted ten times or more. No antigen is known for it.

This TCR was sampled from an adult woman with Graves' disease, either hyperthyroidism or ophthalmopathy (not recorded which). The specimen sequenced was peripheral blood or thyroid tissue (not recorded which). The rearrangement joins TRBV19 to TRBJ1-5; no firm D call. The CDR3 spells CASILDGLSNQPQHF. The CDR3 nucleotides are TGTGCCAGTATCCTGGACGGCTTGAGCAATCAGCCCCAGCATTTT.